Below are 26 T cell receptor beta chains sequenced from a single sample in a study of blood T cell repertoires in COVID-19. Clones were sequenced by immunoSEQ multiplex PCR, and TCRdb holds only the in-frame ones, with some missing. The sample shows 250,000 or so clones, about 80% of them seen only once. The sequenced sample was peripheral blood. These receptors were obtained from a woman older than 75 with acute or convalescent COVID-19.

This rearrangement joins TRBV10-3 to TRBJ1-1, with 9 bases lining up with TRBD1. The CDR3 runs to 14 residues. Trimming cost V 10 bases and J 0 bases; bases outside gene matches: 6. The V gene's germline CDR1 is ENHRY and CDR2 SYGVKD. CDR3 nucleotide sequence: TGTGCCACCTGGACAGGGGCCTTGAACACTGAAGCTTTCTTT. Protein product: CATWTGALNTEAFF.

The rearrangement links TRBV19 to TRBJ2-3, with 8 bases that match TRBD1. Unmatched junction bases numbered 6, after V lost 9 bases and J lost 1 base. This CDR3 has 14 residues. Germline V gene sequence: CDR1 LNHDA, CDR2 SQIVND (reference sequence). The CDR3 sequence: CASVDRGRTDTQYF. The CDR3 coding sequence is TGTGCCAGCGTAGACAGGGGACGCACAGATACGCAGTATTTT.

J is TRBJ2-5 and V is TRBV11-2; 7 bases are shared with TRBD1. Germline CDR1 and CDR2: SGHAT and FQNNGV. This CDR3 is built from 17 residues. The junction had 13 bases not matched to a gene; V was cut back by 5 bases and J by 1 base. The CDR3 DNA sequence: TGTGCCAGCAGCCATACAACTTCAAGGGGGCTCCAAGAGACCCAGTACTTC. It is translated as CASSHTTSRGLQETQYF.

In DNA form, the CDR3 reads TGTGCCAGCAGCCAAGGTGGCAGGGGTATTGTCGAGCAGTACTTC. Its protein product is CASSQGGRGIVEQYF. The V gene is TRBV3-1 (or the pseudogene TRBV3-2), the J gene TRBJ2-7, with D possibly TRBD1 on 6 matching bases. The CDR3 is 15 residues long. Germline V gives CDR1 LGHDT, CDR2 YNNKEL (reference sequence). V lost 1 base, J lost 6 bases, and 16 bases lay in between.

The rearrangement uses TRBV7-2 and TRBJ1-2, with D perhaps TRBD1 (5 bases). The CDR3 has 14 amino acids. Germline-derived CDR1 and CDR2 are SGHTA and FQGNSA. V shed 2 bases and J shed 0 bases, with 7 bases lying between them. The CDR3 DNA reads TGTGCCAGCAGCTTAAGACAGCCTAACTATGGCTACACCTTC. Translating it yields CASSLRQPNYGYTF.

The chain links TRBV7-7 to TRBJ2-5; 7 bases match TRBD2. The CDR3 has 13 residues. CDR1 is SSHAT, CDR2 FNYEAQ, per germline (reference sequence). J lost 7 bases, V lost 5 bases, and 7 bases had no gene match. CDR3 loop: CASSAAGVGTQYF. Here the CDR3 DNA reads TGTGCCAGCAGCGCTGCGGGAGTAGGGACCCAGTACTTC.

The chain is built from TRBV19 and TRBJ1-6; 9 bases line up with TRBD1. Germline V gene sequence: CDR1 LNHDA, CDR2 SQIVND (reference sequence). This CDR3 region has 15 residues. V lost 8 bases and J lost 12; bases outside the gene matches: 14. The DNA for the CDR3 is TGTGCCAGTCAACTTACCGGGACAGGGAGATTACCCCTCCACTTT. Its protein product is CASQLTGTGRLPLHF.

This chain connects TRBV18 to TRBJ1-1; 7 bases are shared with TRBD1. CDR1 is KGHSH, CDR2 LQKENI, per germline. The CDR3 extends over 17 amino acids. V trimming: 6 bases; J trimming: 3 bases; junction bases outside the gene matches: 16. In DNA, the CDR3 is TGTGCCAGCTCTCCGAGACAGGGCCGGTGGGGTGACACTGAAGCTTTCTTT. Its protein product is CASSPRQGRWGDTEAFF.

In its sample, this clone was seen once. This sequence joins TRBV18 and TRBJ1-2; TRBD1 is a possible D gene (6 bases). Germline V gives CDR1 KGHSH, CDR2 LQKENI. With 2 bases removed from V and 8 bases from J, the gap between germline ends came to 18 bases. The CDR3 loop spans 15 amino acids. The CDR3 coding sequence is TGTGCCAGCTCACCAGAGGCGACAGGCCCCGGGGGCTACACCTTC. This encodes CASSPEATGPGGYTF.

V gene TRBV28 combines with J gene TRBJ2-1; 7 bases line up with TRBD2. The J segment lost 2 bases and the V segment lost 2 bases, leaving 15 bases of the junction unmatched. The CDR3 extends over 19 amino acids. Germline-derived CDR1 and CDR2 are MDHEN and SYDVKM. DNA for the CDR3: TGTGCCAGCAGTTTACGGGGGGTCGGGAGGCGGGCCCCCTACAATGAGCAGTTCTTC. It codes for CASSLRGVGRRAPYNEQFF.

The CDR3 sequence is CASREGGVKETQYF. In nucleotides, the CDR3 is TGTGCCAGTAGGGAGGGGGGGGTCAAGGAGACCCAGTACTTC. This rearrangement joins TRBV19 to TRBJ2-5; D might be TRBD2 (7 bases). Germline CDR1 reads LNHDA; CDR2 reads SQIVND (reference sequence). The CDR3 has 14 residues. The germline V and J ends were trimmed by 6 bases and 5 bases, with 16 bases remaining between them.

This clone was detected only a few times. This sequence joins TRBV12-5 and TRBJ2-3; no firm D call. The germline CDR1 and CDR2 sequences are LGHNT and FRNRAP. Deletions cut 7 bases from V and 4 bases from J, with 18 bases between. The length of the CDR3 is 15 residues. CDR3 region: CASAPGQVSADTQYF. The CDR3 DNA follows: TGTGCTAGTGCCCCTGGGCAGGTCAGTGCAGATACGCAGTATTTT.

V usage is TRBV5-1 and J usage is TRBJ2-3; 9 bases agree with TRBD1. CDR1 and CDR2 (germline): SGHRS, YFSETQ. The CDR3 covers 15 residues. V gave up 4 bases and J gave up 2 bases; unmatched junction bases: 5. The chain's CDR3 is CASSGGQGDTDTQYF. In DNA form, the CDR3 reads TGCGCCAGCAGCGGGGGACAGGGTGACACAGATACGCAGTATTTT.

CDR3 nucleotide sequence: TGTGCCACCGACTACCGCTATGGCTACACCTTC. This encodes CATDYRYGYTF. V usage is TRBV19 and J usage is TRBJ1-2; D is uncertain. Trimming stripped 10 bases from V and 4 bases from J, with 10 bases between. The length of the CDR3 is 11 residues. Germline CDR1 is LNHDA and CDR2 is SQIVND (reference sequence).

This clone was counted a few times. V usage is TRBV5-1 and J usage is TRBJ1-6; weak D call: TRBD1 (6 bases). The CDR3 has 14 amino acids. CDR1 SGHRS and CDR2 YFSETQ come from the germline V gene. V was shortened by 4 bases and J by 9 bases, with 14 bases between the two germline ends. The DNA for the CDR3 is TGCGCCAGCAGCCCGGGGGGCGCGGGTTCACCCCTCCACTTT. Protein sequence: CASSPGGAGSPLHF.

This clone appeared once. The V gene is TRBV7-9, the J gene TRBJ2-2; 12 positions agree with TRBD2. Trimming at V came to 6 bases and at J to 4 bases, leaving 6 bases not matched to a gene. This CDR3 comprises 16 residues. Germline values: CDR1 SEHNR, CDR2 FQNEAQ (reference sequence). DNA of the CDR3: TGTGCCAGCAGATTGACTAGCGGGAGCAGCACCGGGGAGCTGTTTTTT. It specifies CASRLTSGSSTGELFF.

This sequence joins TRBV15 and TRBJ2-7, with D hard to call. Germline loops: CDR1 LNHNV, CDR2 YYDKDF (reference sequence). Trimming left V 0 bases short and J 1 base short, with 7 bases between. This CDR3 has 14 amino acids. The CDR3 DNA sequence: TGTGCCACCAGCAGAGATGGCGGATCCTACGAGCAGTACTTC. Its protein is CATSRDGGSYEQYF.

The chain has TRBV10-3 and TRBJ2-7; D may be TRBD1 (6 bases). CDR3 length: 12 amino acids. Trimming pared 11 bases from V and 1 base from J, leaving 12 bases between. CDR1 and CDR2 (germline): ENHRY, SYGVKD. The CDR3 loop is CASTGESYEQYF. The CDR3 DNA reads TGTGCCTCGACAGGAGAGTCCTACGAGCAGTACTTC.

The V gene is TRBV3-1 (or the pseudogene TRBV3-2), the J gene TRBJ2-5, with 9 bases that match TRBD2. The V gene's germline CDR1 is LGHDT and CDR2 YNNKEL (reference sequence). CDR3 length equals 17 residues. Germline trimming cut 1 base from V and 5 bases from J; bases unmatched to any gene: 11. The DNA of the CDR3 is TGTGCCAGCAGCCAAGTGGCTAGCGGGATCGGGCGGGAGACCCAGTACTTC. Amino acids: CASSQVASGIGRETQYF.

The V gene is TRBV9, the J gene TRBJ1-3; weak D call: TRBD1 (6 bases). This CDR3 is 19 amino acids long. The germline gives CDR1 SGDLS, CDR2 YYNGEE. V was clipped by 0 bases and J by 0 bases, with 19 bases between them. This chain's CDR3 is CASSVDWGGLPYSGNTIYF. CDR3 sequence (DNA): TGTGCCAGCAGCGTAGACTGGGGGGGGCTTCCCTACTCTGGAAACACCATATATTTT.

The V call is TRBV10-3, the J call TRBJ2-1, with TRBD1 identical over 9 bases. Germline V gene sequence: CDR1 ENHRY, CDR2 SYGVKD. CDR3 size: 14 residues. V was pared by 10 bases and J by 7 bases, with 11 bases of the junction left unmatched. The chain's CDR3 is CATRGDREKNEQFF. CDR3 in DNA: TGTGCCACCAGGGGGGACAGGGAGAAGAATGAGCAGTTCTTC.

This sequence joins TRBV6-1 and TRBJ1-3; 8 bases line up with TRBD1. CDR3 size: 15 residues. V lost 2 bases to trimming and J lost 2 bases; unmatched junction nucleotides: 2. Germline CDR1 is MNHNS and CDR2 is SASEGT. Here the CDR3 reads CASSEPGGTGNTIYF. The CDR3 DNA reads as TGTGCCAGCAGTGAACCAGGGGGCACTGGAAACACCATATATTTT.

This clone was picked up one time. J is TRBJ1-5 and V is TRBV6-5; no clear D. This CDR3 is 12 amino acids long. Germline V gene sequence: CDR1 MNHEY, CDR2 SVGAGI. V was clipped by 6 bases and J by 7 bases, with 10 bases between them. CDR3 nucleotides: TGTGCCAGCAGCACTGCTATGCAGCCCCAGCATTTT. It translates to CASSTAMQPQHF.

The V gene is TRBV2, the J gene TRBJ2-7; 13 nucleotides align to TRBD2. Germline lookup yields CDR1 SNHLY and CDR2 FYNNEI. V lost 4 bases and J lost 8; bases outside the gene matches: 8. CDR3 size: 15 residues. The CDR3 DNA sequence: TGTGCCAGCAGTGCGACTTTTGGGACTAGCGGGAAGCAGTACTTC. As protein: CASSATFGTSGKQYF.

The rearrangement joins TRBV18 to TRBJ1-1; possibly TRBD1 for D (6 bases). The CDR3 is 17 residues long. Looked up from germline, CDR1 is KGHSH and CDR2 is LQKENI. Between the trimmed V and J ends, which lost 3 bases and 1 base, there was a span of 18 bases. Here the CDR3 reads CASSPQLGGPQNTEAFF. CDR3 DNA: TGTGCCAGCTCACCCCAATTGGGGGGGCCCCAGAACACTGAAGCTTTCTTT.

V usage is TRBV5-1 and J usage is TRBJ1-3; TRBD1 aligns across 8 bases. The trim removed 3 bases at V and 3 bases at J, leaving 11 bases unmatched. The V gene's germline CDR1 is SGHRS and CDR2 YFSETQ. The CDR3 runs 17 residues. The CDR3 loop is CASSSKEQGEGGNTIYF. As DNA, the CDR3 is TGCGCCAGCAGCTCGAAAGAACAGGGGGAGGGTGGAAACACCATATATTTT.